This T cell receptor beta chain is from a study of regulatory T cells in long-lasting Graves disease. According to the study, TCR beta libraries were built with iRepertoire HTBI primers and CDR3-region Arm-PCR. One entry per CDR3 protein, called by TCRdb with MiXCR from the multiplex PCR reads. The table has 400,000 to 500,000 distinct CDR3 sequences, 16% seen once. This clonotype was seen repeatedly, ten times or more. The antigen is undetermined. V lost 1 base, J lost 10 bases, and 8 bases lay in between. Germline V lookup: CDR1 LGHDT, CDR2 YNNKEL (reference sequence). The CDR3 is 12 amino acids. Study observations and caveats: TCR diversity was lower in persistent Graves' patients than in newly diagnosed ones.

The sample's time point: newly diagnosed GD, antithyroid drugs for less than 3 months. Following extraction of RNA from PBMCs, that RNA was used to make the TCR library. Patients with Graves' disease were diagnosed by American Thyroid Association guidelines. The same sample was also used in a study of T cells in Graves' hyperthyroidism and ophthalmopathy. From that study: Clonotypes that were expanded in thyroid above 0.001 mostly appeared in blood too.

Sequences were derived from peripheral blood mononuclear cells (PBMCs), sampled at new diagnosis, from a patient treated with antithyroid drugs. The clonotype comes from a woman in her 30s with Graves disease. The chain uses TRBV3-1 and TRBJ2-1; a possible D gene is TRBD2 (5 bases). The CDR3 DNA sequence: TGTGCCAGCAGCCAAGGCGGCGGGGAGCAGTTCTTC. Translated: CASSQGGGEQFF.